This T cell receptor (beta chain) originates from a study of cytomegalovirus exposure and HLA in healthy donors. Study-wide context: HLA-typed donors were the source of roughly 80 million unique TCRs held in an early data release.

In germline, CDR1 is MDHEN, CDR2 SYDVKM. This CDR3 region has 14 residues. V was clipped by 5 bases and J by 6 bases, with 13 bases between them. This clone was counted between two and nine times. Its antigen is still unknown. Whole-study results and caveats: In a later analysis, DRB1 alleles had the most associated TCRs; HLA-C alleles the fewest.

Each donor was healthy, and each was a bone marrow donor. PCR was performed using 60 Vbeta and 13 Jbeta primers. Measured with immunoSEQ multiplex PCR; TCRdb has only the in-frame clones, and not every one. The table has around 130,000 clones, more than 60% seen once. This chain connects TRBV28 to TRBJ1-4, with D possibly being TRBD1 (5 bases). Sequencing was done on a sample of PBMCs. The receptor was derived from a male donor in good health and CMV-seronegative. The CDR3 spells CASSLGGSDEKLFF. Here the CDR3 DNA reads TGTGCCAGCAGTCTCGGGGGGTCGGATGAAAAACTGTTTTTT. The full variable domain, its missing parts supplied by reference TRBV28 and TRBJ1-4, is DVKVTQSSRYLVKRTGEKVFLECVQDMDHENMFWYRQDPGLGLRLIYFSYDVKMKEKGDIPEGYSVSREKKERFSLILESASTNQTSMYLCASSLGGSDEKLFFGSGTQLSVL.